These 14 T cell receptor beta chains share one sample of origin, sequenced in a study of spatial heterogeneity in lung cancer. Via MiXCR, TCRdb re-called the 5' RACE reads, giving one row per CDR3 protein. In the table there are approximately 44,000 distinct CDR3 sequences, approximately 13% of which are singletons. Specified time point: sample taken at primary tumor resection. Without sorting, whole RNA was sequenced from tumor, nontumor lung or frozen PBMC. The sample was PBMCs, taken at surgery. Every receptor here comes from a male donor with early-stage non-small cell lung cancer.

The chain recombines TRBV3-1 with TRBJ2-1; D could derive from TRBD1 or TRBD2 (5 bases each). The CDR3 consists of 15 residues. The V end was cut by 0 bases, the J end by 7 bases, with 13 bases between. Germline assignment: CDR1 LGHDT and CDR2 YNNKEL (reference sequence). The CDR3 loop is CASSQDTRGVNEQFF. The DNA for the CDR3 is TGTGCCAGCAGCCAAGATACTAGAGGGGTGAATGAGCAGTTCTTC.

The rearrangement links TRBV3-1 to TRBJ1-1; D remains unclear. The V gene lost 1 base and the J gene lost 0 bases, with 12 bases spanning the gap. CDR1 and CDR2 from the germline V gene are LGHDT and YNNKEL (reference sequence). The CDR3 runs 16 residues. The CDR3 nucleotides are TGTGCCAGCAGCCAAGGAAGCCATTCGTTGAACACTGAAGCTTTCTTT. This sequence encodes CASSQGSHSLNTEAFF.

This clonotype was observed many times. This rearrangement joins TRBV3-1 to TRBJ2-5, with 8 bases matching TRBD1. The CDR3 totals 15 residues. Germline V gene sequence: CDR1 LGHDT, CDR2 YNNKEL (reference sequence). With 4 bases clipped from V and 5 bases from J, the junction kept 9 bases outside the gene matches. The CDR3 nucleotides read TGTGCCAGCAGCCTCAATCAGGACAGGGTGGAGACCCAGTACTTC. Translation: CASSLNQDRVETQYF.

This clonotype was detected many times. The chain employs TRBV4-1 and TRBJ2-5; 9 bases line up with TRBD1. This CDR3 has 14 residues. Germline CDR1 is MGHRA and CDR2 is YSYEKL. The ends lost 4 bases at V and 7 bases at J; junction bases unmatched: 7. The CDR3 DNA sequence: TGCGCCAGCAGCCGACTGGGACAGGGAGGGACCCAGTACTTC. It translates to CASSRLGQGGTQYF.

The rearrangement links TRBV4-1 to TRBJ2-7; D is possibly TRBD1 (6 bases). The V and J ends lost 4 bases and 4 bases respectively, with 17 bases between them. CDR3 length: 15 residues. Germline CDR1 MGHRA, CDR2 YSYEKL. CDR3: CASSLTGLEGYEQYF. DNA for the CDR3: TGCGCCAGCAGCCTTACAGGGCTTGAGGGGTACGAGCAGTACTTC.

This clonotype was observed at least ten times. V gene TRBV20-1 combines with J gene TRBJ2-5; D might be TRBD1 (6 bases). Germline-derived CDR1 and CDR2 are DFQATT and SNEGSKA (reference sequence). The V end was cut by 1 base, the J end by 0 bases, with 15 bases between. CDR3 length: 16 residues. The CDR3 loop is CSARVARQANQETQYF. The CDR3 coding sequence is TGCAGTGCTAGAGTTGCCCGACAGGCGAACCAAGAGACCCAGTACTTC.

This clonotype was detected ten times or more. The chain is built from TRBV5-1 and TRBJ1-3, with TRBD1 matching over 7 bases. With V trimmed by 3 bases and J by 0 bases, 3 bases remained unmatched. CDR1 is SGHRS and CDR2 is YFSETQ in the germline V gene. This CDR3 region has 15 residues. In nucleotides, the CDR3 is TGCGCCAGCAGCTCGACAGGGAGCTCTGGAAACACCATATATTTT. Protein: CASSSTGSSGNTIYF.

Turning to this clonotype: A much larger clone sits a single nucleotide away, making a read error possible. The rearrangement joins TRBV7-8 to TRBJ2-5; 11 nucleotides line up with TRBD2. The CDR3 length is 18 residues. Germline values: CDR1 SGHVS, CDR2 FQNEAQ. CDR3 nucleotide sequence: TGTGCCAGCAGCTTAGTGGGACTAGCGGAGGGCAGGCAAGGGACCCAGTACTTC. It encodes CASSLVGLAEGRQGTQYF.

This clonotype was counted ten times or more. V is TRBV14 and J is TRBJ2-5; 12 bases match TRBD2. V lost 4 bases and J lost 3; bases outside the gene matches: 9. CDR1 is SGHDN and CDR2 is FVKESK in the germline V gene. The CDR3 runs to 17 residues. CDR3 coding DNA: TGTGCCAGCAGCCGGATACTAGCGGGAGGTTTCAAAGAGACCCAGTACTTC. Translation: CASSRILAGGFKETQYF.

Many counts were recorded for this clonotype. V and J are TRBV28 and TRBJ2-7; D uncertain. Trimming shortened V by 3 bases and J by 2 bases, and 8 bases separated the two germline ends. The CDR3 has 13 residues. Germline lookup yields CDR1 MDHEN and CDR2 SYDVKM. In DNA form, the CDR3 reads TGTGCCAGCAGTTTTCAGGCCACCTACGAGCAGTACTTC. It codes for CASSFQATYEQYF.

This clonotype was counted a few times. V and J are TRBV3-1 and TRBJ2-5; D gene ambiguous. V was pared by 1 base and J by 5 bases, with 11 bases between. From germline, CDR1 is LGHDT and CDR2 YNNKEL (reference sequence). This CDR3 comprises 14 residues. The CDR3 DNA reads TGTGCCAGCAGCCAAGTGGGGTTCCCGGAGACCCAGTACTTC. Its translation is CASSQVGFPETQYF.

This clonotype showed up just a few times. The genes are TRBV29-1 and TRBJ2-5, with TRBD1 matching 9 bases. This CDR3 is built from 14 residues. The germline CDR1 and CDR2 sequences are SQVTM and ANQGSEA. J lost 5 bases, V lost 6 bases, and 10 bases had no gene match. CDR3 sequence: CSVHVGQGGETQYF. The CDR3, as DNA: TGCAGCGTCCACGTGGGACAGGGAGGCGAGACCCAGTACTTC. The variable domain in full, completed from reference TRBV29-1 and TRBJ2-5, reads SAVISQKPSRDICQRGTSLTIQCQVDSQVTMMFWYRQQPGQSLTLIATANQGSEATYESGFVIDKFPISRPNLTFSTLTVSNMSPEDSSIYLCSVHVGQGGETQYFGPGTRLLVL.

The genes are TRBV29-1 and TRBJ2-2, with 9 bases that match TRBD2. Per the germline V gene, CDR1 is SQVTM and CDR2 is ANQGSEA. Trimming at V came to 3 bases and at J to 3 bases, leaving 5 bases not matched to a gene. This CDR3 is 15 amino acids long. CDR3 DNA sequence: TGCAGCGTTGAGGTGCTAGCGGGACACACCGGGGAGCTGTTTTTT. The encoded protein is CSVEVLAGHTGELFF.

The chain couples TRBV2 to TRBJ1-6, with a tentative D call TRBD1 (6 bases). The CDR3 runs to 14 residues. The V end lost 2 bases, the J end lost 7 bases, and 9 bases lay between the germline ends. The germline V gene has CDR1 SNHLY and CDR2 FYNNEI. CDR3 coding DNA: TGTGCCAGCAGTGAAACGGGGGCCAATTCACCCCTCCACTTT. Translating it yields CASSETGANSPLHF.